This T cell receptor beta chain comes out of a study of shared clonotypes between healthy human individuals. Study as a whole: A few men and a couple of women, aged 18 to 49, were donors.

The CDR3 spans 14 residues. Germline CDR1 SGHTA, CDR2 FQGNSA. With 0 bases removed from V and 3 bases from J, the gap between germline ends came to 9 bases. A note on this clone: Its cognate antigen is unknown.

Each replicate PCR on the sorted subsets used 200 to 250 ng DNA (about 30,000 T cell genomes). This table comes from immunoSEQ multiplex PCR, and its TCRdb copy is limited to in-frame clones, with some not included. Here the sample spans more than 1.2 million clones, approximately 98.5% being singletons. Study-level results: The generation probabilities recorded for non-shared clonotypes fell below those of clonotypes shared by all four donors.

Division of CD4+ cells produced a CD45RA+ naive subset and a CD45RA-negative memory subset. What was sequenced was naive CD4+ T cells sorted from blood. Subset of the sample: CD45RA+ positively selected. This sequence joins TRBV7-2 and TRBJ2-7, with a weak D call TRBD1 (6 bases). The sequence came from a man aged 25-40 years in good health. This chain's CDR3 is CASSLALGGYEQYF. Written as DNA, the CDR3 is TGTGCCAGCAGCTTAGCGTTAGGGGGCTACGAGCAGTACTTC. Complete variable domain (other parts from reference TRBV7-2 and TRBJ2-7): GAGVSQSPSNKVTEKGKDVELRCDPISGHTALYWYRQSLGQGLEFLIYFQGNSAPDKSGLPSDRFSAERTGGSVSTLTIQRTQQEDSAVYLCASSLALGGYEQYFGPGTRLTVT.